Listed below are T cell receptor beta chains from one sample, sequenced in a study of lymphopenia after photon versus proton radiotherapy. Sequencing used immunoSEQ multiplex PCR; TCRdb keeps in-frame clones, though not all of them. Found here are about 83,000 clones, around 88% of them singletons; the top ten hold around 1.5%. The specimen was peripheral blood, collected from a patient treated with proton-based radiotherapy. These receptor sequences come from a man aged 55 to 69 with pancreatic cancer. Each CDR3 is given with its conserved first and last residue. D genes are given only for firm matches. Clone size, where shown, is once, few, many, or a class for clones that have expanded.

d_call j_call v_call clone_size cdr3_nt cdr3_aa
TRBD1 TRBJ1-1 TRBV5-4 . TGTGCCAGCAGCTTGGAGGGACAGGGGGGCAGAGCTTTCTTT CASSLEGQGGRAFF
. TRBJ2-5 TRBV5-1 . TGCGCCAGCAGAACGGGGGCGGTGATGGAGACCCAGTACTTC CASRTGAVMETQYF
. TRBJ2-2 TRBV6-6 once TGTGCCAGCAGCCTCGGACAGCCGAACACCGGGGAGCTGTTTTTT CASSLGQPNTGELFF
. TRBJ1-5 TRBV30 . TGTGCCTGGAGTGTAATGGGACCTCACAATCAGCCCCAGCATTTT CAWSVMGPHNQPQHF
TRBD1 TRBJ2-7 TRBV19 few TGTGCCAGTAGTATAGGACAGGGTGGCTACGAGCAGTACTTC CASSIGQGGYEQYF
. TRBJ1-2 TRBV4-3 once TGCGCCAGCAGCCCCAGGCGACAGGTAGATTATAACTATGGCTACACCTTC CASSPRRQVDYNYGYTF
TRBD2 TRBJ2-7 TRBV7-6 . TGTGCCAGCAGCTCCCGCGGGACTAGCGGTTACGAGCAGTACTTC CASSSRGTSGYEQYF
. TRBJ1-5 TRBV19 . TGTGCCAGTAGTTCTGTTTGGATAAGCAATCAGCCCCAGCATTTT CASSSVWISNQPQHF
. TRBJ1-6 TRBV28 . TGTGCCAGCAGTTCGCCCGGACGGCCGAATTCACCCCTCCACTTT CASSSPGRPNSPLHF
. TRBJ1-5 TRBV2 . TGTGCCAGCAGTGTTTTGAAAGCCCAGCATTTT CASSVLKAQHF
. TRBJ1-5 TRBV18 few TGTGCCAGCTCATCTCAACATGACGGAGATCAGCCCCAGCATTTT CASSSQHDGDQPQHF